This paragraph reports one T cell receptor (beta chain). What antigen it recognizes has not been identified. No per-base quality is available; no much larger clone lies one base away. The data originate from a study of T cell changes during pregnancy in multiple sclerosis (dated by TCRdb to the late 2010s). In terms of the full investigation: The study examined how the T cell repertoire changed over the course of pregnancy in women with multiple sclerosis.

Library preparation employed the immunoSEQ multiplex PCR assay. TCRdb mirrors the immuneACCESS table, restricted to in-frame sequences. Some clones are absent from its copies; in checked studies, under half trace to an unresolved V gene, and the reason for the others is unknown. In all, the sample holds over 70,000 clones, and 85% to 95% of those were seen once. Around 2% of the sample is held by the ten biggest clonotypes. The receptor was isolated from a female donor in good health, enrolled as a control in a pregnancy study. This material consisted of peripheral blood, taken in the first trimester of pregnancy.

DNA sequence: TGTGCCAGTAGGGACAGGGGGCGCGAAAAACTGTTTTTT. This sequence encodes CASRDRGREKLFF. The V and J genes are TRBV19 and TRBJ1-4; 11 middle bases align to TRBD1. V has 6 bases trimmed and J has 8 bases trimmed; junction bases matching no gene number 2. In the germline V gene (reference sequence), CDR1 corresponds to LNHDA and CDR2 to SQIVND. Measured from the cysteine to the phenylalanine, the CDR3 is 13 residues long. The entry retains the CDR3 DNA only, 39 bases that are in frame from base 1.